This entry features one T cell receptor beta chain sequence. The germline V and J ends were trimmed by 1 base and 4 bases, with 16 bases remaining between them. Germline lookup yields CDR1 MGHRA and CDR2 YSYEKL. The CDR3 has 16 residues. The authors' processing: Scientists estimated how many nucleated cells there were by amplifying reference gene primers. Assay: immunoSEQ multiplex PCR; the TCRdb copy retains only in-frame clones and omits some. V and J calls and clone size come straight from that table; D and trimming were deduced from the DNA. The table shows under 150,000 clones, with 85% occurring only once. The record originates from a study of blood T cell repertoires in COVID-19. About the study: The cDNA or gDNA used as material had been derived from T cells, B-cell-depleted T cells, or PBMCs.

The TCR originated in a man aged 40-49 years with acute or convalescent COVID-19. This chain uses TRBV4-1 with TRBJ1-1; TRBD1 might be the D (6 bases). Sample: peripheral blood. As DNA, the CDR3 is TGCGCCAGCAGCCAAGTTCCCCAGGGGCAGGTCACTGAAGCTTTCTTT. Translating gives CASSQVPQGQVTEAFF.